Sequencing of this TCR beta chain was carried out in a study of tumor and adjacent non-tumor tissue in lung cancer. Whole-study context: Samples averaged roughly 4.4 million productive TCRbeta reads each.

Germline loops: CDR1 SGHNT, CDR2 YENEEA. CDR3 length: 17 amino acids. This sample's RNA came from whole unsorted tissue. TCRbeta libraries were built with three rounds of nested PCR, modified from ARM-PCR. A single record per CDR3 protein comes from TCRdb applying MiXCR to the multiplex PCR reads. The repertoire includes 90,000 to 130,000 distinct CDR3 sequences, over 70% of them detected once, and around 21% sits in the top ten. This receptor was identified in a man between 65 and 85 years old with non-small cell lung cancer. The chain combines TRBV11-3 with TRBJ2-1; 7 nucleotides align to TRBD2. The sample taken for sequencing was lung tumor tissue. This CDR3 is CISSLLGTIGGYNEQFF. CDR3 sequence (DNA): TGTATCAGCAGCCTCCTAGGGACTATCGGGGGCTACAATGAGCAGTTCTTC.